The 13 T cell receptor beta chains in this list originate from one sample, sequenced in a study of early T cells in non-severe SARS-CoV-2 infection. In TCRdb, the 5' RACE reads were re-called with MiXCR into one record per CDR3 protein. This table holds tens of thousands of distinct CDR3 sequences, about a sixth found once. The specimen was whole blood. The source of these receptors is an adult who was a healthcare worker with PCR-confirmed SARS-CoV-2 infection or an uninfected control (not recorded which).

There are a few counts of this clonotype. The genes are TRBV29-1 and TRBJ1-1; D not certain. Germline V lookup: CDR1 SQVTM, CDR2 ANQGSEA. V dropped 7 bases and J dropped 3 bases, with 12 bases sitting between them. This CDR3 has 12 amino acids. The DNA for the CDR3 is TGCAGCGCACGACGGGCGGACACTGAAGCTTTCTTT. Encoded protein: CSARRADTEAFF.

This clonotype was counted ten times or more. The chain has TRBV7-2 and TRBJ2-7; D uncertain. V was pared by 2 bases and J by 0 bases, with 2 bases between. CDR1 and CDR2 (germline): SGHTA, FQGNSA. The length of the CDR3 is 12 residues. The CDR3 here is CASSLSSYEQYF. Written as DNA, the CDR3 is TGTGCCAGCAGCTTAAGCTCCTACGAGCAGTACTTC.

This clonotype was seen ten or more times. The CDR3 nucleotides are TGTGCCAGCAGCCAAGGATCTGGCGTGAATACAGATACGCAGTATTTT. It specifies CASSQGSGVNTDTQYF. The chain is built from TRBV14 and TRBJ2-3; D is unresolved. The V gene's germline CDR1 is SGHDN and CDR2 FVKESK. V gave up 1 base and J gave up 3 bases, with 14 bases separating them. This CDR3 has 16 residues.

The rearrangement joins TRBV7-2 to TRBJ2-1; TRBD2 aligns across 10 bases. Germline V gene sequence: CDR1 SGHTA, CDR2 FQGNSA. The V and J ends lost 4 bases and 7 bases, in that order; junction bases with no gene match: 4. The CDR3 loop spans 14 amino acids. The DNA for the CDR3 is TGTGCCAGCAGCTCTAGCGGGAGTGATAATGAGCAGTTCTTC. It codes for CASSSSGSDNEQFF.

This chain links TRBV7-2 with TRBJ1-5, with D possibly being TRBD1 (5 bases). V shed 5 bases and J shed 0 bases, with 11 bases lying between them. The CDR3 covers 15 residues. Germline CDR1 and CDR2: SGHTA and FQGNSA. DNA of the CDR3: TGTGCCAGCAGCGGACACAGAGCTAGCAATCAGCCCCAGCATTTT. Translation gives CASSGHRASNQPQHF.

This chain uses TRBV7-8 with TRBJ1-3; 8 nucleotides agree with TRBD1. CDR1 and CDR2 from the germline V gene are SGHVS and FQNEAQ. Trimming took 4 bases from V and 0 from J; bases not matched to a gene: 5. The CDR3 covers 16 residues. Here the CDR3 reads CASSSRDRGSGNTIYF. The CDR3 nucleotides read TGTGCCAGCAGCTCTAGAGACAGGGGCTCTGGAAACACCATATATTTT.

This clonotype has a handful of counts. Here the CDR3 reads CASSFLGTGVYEQYF. For the CDR3, the DNA is TGTGCCAGCAGTTTCCTAGGGACAGGGGTCTACGAGCAGTACTTC. This chain joins TRBV13 and TRBJ2-7, with 10 bases that match TRBD1. With 6 bases clipped from V and 3 bases from J, the junction kept 8 bases outside the gene matches. Germline V gene lookup returns CDR1 PRHDT and CDR2 FYEKMQ (reference sequence). This CDR3 is built from 15 residues.

This chain connects TRBV7-2 to TRBJ2-7, with 10 bases matching TRBD1. The CDR3 contains 14 residues. Trimming at V came to 6 bases and at J to 4 bases, leaving 6 bases not matched to a gene. Per the germline V gene, CDR1 is SGHTA and CDR2 is FQGNSA. The CDR3 reads CASSRGGQGYEQYF. The CDR3 bases are TGTGCCAGCAGTCGAGGGGGACAGGGGTACGAGCAGTACTTC.

This clonotype was detected a few times. The V and J genes are TRBV11-2 and TRBJ1-5, with a tentative D call TRBD1 (6 bases). Trimming cost V 4 bases and J 6 bases, with 10 bases left between them. The CDR3 runs to 13 residues. Germline loops: CDR1 SGHAT, CDR2 FQNNGV. The DNA of the CDR3 is TGTGCCAGCAGCTCGATCAGGGGTCAGCCCCAGCATTTT. Translating it yields CASSSIRGQPQHF.

This clonotype was counted at least ten times. CDR3 DNA sequence: TGTGCCAGCAGTGAGACAGCGAGTAATGAAAAACTGTTTTTT. Protein: CASSETASNEKLFF. The chain combines TRBV25-1 with TRBJ1-4; a weak D match, TRBD1 (5 bases). CDR1 is MGHDK, CDR2 SYGVNS, per germline. The CDR3 contains 14 residues. V shed 3 bases and J shed 4 bases, with 9 bases lying between them. The full variable domain, rest sourced from reference TRBV25-1 and TRBJ1-4, is EADIYQTPRYLVIGTGKKITLECSQTMGHDKMYWYQQDPGMELHLIHYSYGVNSTEKGDLSSESTVSRIRTEHFPLTLESARPSHTSQYLCASSETASNEKLFFGSGTQLSVL.

The V call is TRBV7-2, the J call TRBJ2-3, with D unclear. The CDR3 has 12 amino acids. Trimming stripped 5 bases from V and 2 bases from J, with 5 bases between. Germline CDR1 and CDR2: SGHTA and FQGNSA. The CDR3 nucleotides read TGTGCCAGCAGCAAGAACACAGATACGCAGTATTTT. It translates to CASSKNTDTQYF. Supplemented by reference TRBV7-2 and TRBJ2-3, the full variable domain reads GAGVSQSPSNKVTEKGKDVELRCDPISGHTALYWYRQSLGQGLEFLIYFQGNSAPDKSGLPSDRFSAERTGGSVSTLTIQRTQQEDSAVYLCASSKNTDTQYFGPGTRLTVL.

The V call is TRBV7-9, the J call TRBJ2-7, with D unresolved. V gave up 4 bases and J gave up 3 bases, with 7 bases separating them. There are 12 residues in the CDR3. The germline V gene encodes CDR1 SEHNR and CDR2 FQNEAQ (reference sequence). CDR3 protein: CASSSKGYEQYF. DNA of the CDR3: TGTGCCAGCAGCTCGAAGGGCTACGAGCAGTACTTC. Supplemented by reference TRBV7-9 and TRBJ2-7, the full variable domain reads DTGVSQNPRHKITKRGQNVTFRCDPISEHNRLYWYRQTLGQGPEFLTYFQNEAQLEKSRLLSDRFSAERPKGSFSTLEIQRTEQGDSAMYLCASSSKGYEQYFGPGTRLTVT.

V usage is TRBV28 and J usage is TRBJ2-1, with 13 positions matching TRBD2. With V trimmed by 6 bases and J by 6 bases, 8 bases remained unmatched. In germline, CDR1 is MDHEN, CDR2 SYDVKM. The CDR3 has 16 residues. The CDR3: CASSRGLAGVANEQFF. CDR3 nucleotides: TGTGCCAGCAGCCGCGGACTAGCGGGAGTTGCCAATGAGCAGTTCTTC. Supplemented by reference TRBV28 and TRBJ2-1, the full variable domain reads DVKVTQSSRYLVKRTGEKVFLECVQDMDHENMFWYRQDPGLGLRLIYFSYDVKMKEKGDIPEGYSVSREKKERFSLILESASTNQTSMYLCASSRGLAGVANEQFFGPGTRLTVL.